This TCR beta chain came from a study of CD8 T cells in Susac syndrome. Per the germline V gene, CDR1 is DFQATT and CDR2 is SNEGSKA (reference sequence). Trimming cost V 6 bases and J 6 bases; bases outside gene matches: 5. This CDR3 contains 14 residues. A quantity of roughly 0.5 to 1 ug RNA underwent reverse transcription using random hexamers. Via MiXCR, TCRdb re-called the immunoSEQ multiplex PCR reads, giving one row per CDR3 protein. The sample comprises a few hundred thousand distinct CDR3 sequences, roughly 94% of which are singletons, and about 0.07% rests with the top ten. TCR beta sequences were obtained from blood CD8+ and CD4+ T cells.

The rearrangement uses TRBV20-1 and TRBJ2-2; 12 bases are shared with TRBD2. Sequenced sample: CD4+ T cells from PBMCs. The sequence was obtained from a human donor with multiple sclerosis. Written as DNA, the CDR3 is TGCAGTGCCCCGGGACTAGCGGGCCCCGGGGAGCTGTTTTTT. It encodes CSAPGLAGPGELFF.